The rows below give T cell receptor beta chains drawn from one sample of a study of early T cells in non-severe SARS-CoV-2 infection. TCRdb used MiXCR to reprocess the 5' RACE reads, holding one entry per CDR3 protein. The sample includes 70,000 to 75,000 distinct CDR3 sequences, 12% of them seen just once. Sequenced sample: whole blood. Source of these receptors: an adult who was a healthcare worker with PCR-confirmed SARS-CoV-2 infection or an uninfected control (not recorded which). CDR3s include the opening cysteine and the closing phenylalanine or tryptophan. A D gene is named only where the DNA matches it firmly. For some rows the clone size is stated as once, few or many, or as a class when expanded; others skip it.

. TRBJ2-5 TRBV7-9 . 13 TGTGCCAGCAGCTTAGTCCTGGGAGAGACCCAGTACTTC CASSLVLGETQYF
few TRBJ2-5 TRBV2 . 14 TGTGCCAGCAGGAACAGGAATCCGAAAGAGACCCAGTACTTC CASRNRNPKETQYF
few TRBJ2-3 TRBV29-1 TRBD2 13 TGCAGCGTTGGCGGCGGGAGGACAGATACGCAGTATTTT CSVGGGRTDTQYF
few TRBJ2-7 TRBV27 . 16 TGTGCCAGCAGTTCCTTGGGGGCGGGAGATAGGTACGAGCAGTACTTC CASSSLGAGDRYEQYF
few TRBJ2-7 TRBV11-2 . 20 TGTGCCAGCAGCCCCTTAAGGAGGGGGCGGGAGAGCGGGCGAGCATACGAGCAGTACTTC CASSPLRRGRESGRAYEQYF
. TRBJ2-1 TRBV29-1 TRBD1 13 TGCAGCGTAGGACAGGGGAACTACAATGAGCAGTTCTTC CSVGQGNYNEQFF
many TRBJ2-2 TRBV10-2 TRBD2 16 TGCGCCAGCAGTGAACAGCGGGAGGGCTACACCGGGGAGCTGTTTTTT CASSEQREGYTGELFF
few TRBJ1-1 TRBV18 . 17 TGTGCCAGCTCACCACCTCCCCGGGCAGGGTTAAACACTGAAGCTTTCTTT CASSPPPRAGLNTEAFF
few TRBJ2-3 TRBV6-6 . 15 TGTGCCAGCATGATTGGGACACCTAGCACAGATACGCAGTATTTT CASMIGTPSTDTQYF
few TRBJ2-5 TRBV6-5 TRBD1 14 TGTGCCAGCAGTTCAAGGACAGGAGGAGAGACCCAGTACTTC CASSSRTGGETQYF
. TRBJ2-1 TRBV10-3 . 15 TGTGCCATCAGCGAGTGGCCAGGGGCCTACAATGAGCAGTTCTTC CAISEWPGAYNEQFF
few TRBJ2-5 TRBV12-3/TRBV12-4 TRBD2 12 TGTGCCAGCGGCGGACTAGGTGGGACCCAGTACTTC CASGGLGGTQYF
many TRBJ1-1 TRBV2 . 9 TGTGCCATGGGGGTTGAAGCTTTCTTT CAMGVEAFF
many TRBJ2-1 TRBV11-1 TRBD2 14 TGTGCCAGCAGCCCCGGGACTACGTCGCATGAGCAGTTCTTC CASSPGTTSHEQFF
many TRBJ1-6 TRBV7-2 . 13 TGTGCCAGCAGCTTAGAGGGTAATTCACCCCTCCACTTT CASSLEGNSPLHF
few TRBJ2-7 TRBV12-3/TRBV12-4 . 13 TGTGCCAGCAGTTTTGCGGGTCACCACGAGCAGTACTTC CASSFAGHHEQYF
. TRBJ1-1 TRBV7-9 . 12 TGTGCCAGCAGCCGACAGAACACTGAAGCTTTCTTT CASSRQNTEAFF
. TRBJ1-4 TRBV19 . 17 TGTGCCAGTAGTATACCACAGGGACACGCAACTAATGAAAAACTGTTTTTT CASSIPQGHATNEKLFF
few TRBJ2-1 TRBV2 . 13 TGTGCCACCTCAGACAGCTCCTACAATGAGCAGTTCTTC CATSDSSYNEQFF
many TRBJ2-5 TRBV20-1 . 16 TGCAGTGCTAGAGATTACGGCCAAGCGGCACGAGAGACCCAGTACTTC CSARDYGQAARETQYF
many TRBJ1-2 TRBV30 . 13 TGTGCCTGGAGTCAGAGGGAGCCGGTTGGCTACACCTTC CAWSQREPVGYTF
many TRBJ2-7 TRBV6-5 . 13 TGTGCCAGCAGCCTCGGGCGGAGGGACGAGCAGTACTTC CASSLGRRDEQYF
. TRBJ2-7 TRBV28 TRBD1 14 TGTGCCAGCACCAGAGGCGGGACAGGGGACGAGCAGTACTTC CASTRGGTGDEQYF
many TRBJ2-1 TRBV7-8 TRBD2 19 TGTGCCAGCAGCTTTTTTCCAAGCGTAACTAGCGGGAGCGACAATGAGCAGTTCTTC CASSFFPSVTSGSDNEQFF
many TRBJ2-2 TRBV6-6 . 13 TGTGCCAGCAGGACAGAGAACACCGGGGAGCTGTTTTTT CASRTENTGELFF
many TRBJ2-1 TRBV10-3 TRBD2 12 TGTGCCATCAGTGAGTCGGGCGGGAGTAAGTTCTTC CAISESGGSKFF
many TRBJ2-6 TRBV28 . 15 TGTGCCAGTTCCCGGTGGTACTCTGGGGCCAACGTCCTGACTTTC CASSRWYSGANVLTF
many TRBJ2-1 TRBV7-3 . 17 TGTGCCAGCAGCTCCAGAGGGGCGGTAGCAGCCTACAATGAGCAGTTCTTC CASSSRGAVAAYNEQFF
many TRBJ2-7 TRBV11-1 TRBD2 14 TGTGCCAGCAGCACTAGCGGGGGCTCCTACGAGCAGTACTTC CASSTSGGSYEQYF
few TRBJ2-5 TRBV7-9 TRBD1 15 TGTGCCAGCAGCCAAGAGAGGGACAGGGGAGAGACCCAGTACTTC CASSQERDRGETQYF
many TRBJ2-5 TRBV19 . 13 TGTGCCAGTGGCGGCAGGTTCCAAGAGACCCAGTACTTC CASGGRFQETQYF
many TRBJ1-1 TRBV20-1 . 13 TGCAGTGCTAGGGTTCTCAGGACCACTGAAGCTTTCTTT CSARVLRTTEAFF
many TRBJ2-2 TRBV18 TRBD2 15 TGTGCCAGTCGAGGGACTAGCGCTTCCACCGGGGAGCTGTTTTTT CASRGTSASTGELFF
many TRBJ2-3 TRBV29-1 . 12 TGCAGCGTTGAGCCAGGGGGGAATACGCAGTATTTT CSVEPGGNTQYF
. TRBJ2-2 TRBV2 . 14 TGTGCCAGCAGTCCTCAGAAGGGCTTCGGGGAGCGGTTTTTT CASSPQKGFGERFF
few TRBJ2-3 TRBV18 . 15 TGTGCCAGCTCACCCTCCGGGGTCCTCACAGATACGCAGTATTTT CASSPSGVLTDTQYF
few TRBJ2-5 TRBV6-6 . 17 TGTGCCAGCAGTTACGCCCCCGGGAGCGCAGGTCCGGGGCCCCAGTACTTC CASSYAPGSAGPGPQYF
few TRBJ1-5 TRBV20-1 . 12 TGCAGTGCTCTACAGGGAAGTCAGCCCCAGCATTTT CSALQGSQPQHF
many TRBJ2-7 TRBV6-2/TRBV6-3 . 14 TGTGCCAGCAGCGCAGGGACCGAGTCCTACGAGCAGTACTTC CASSAGTESYEQYF
few TRBJ2-1 TRBV10-2 TRBD2 15 TGCGCCAGCAGCCTTACGGGAGGGCCTGCCAATGAGCAGTTCTTC CASSLTGGPANEQFF
many TRBJ2-3 TRBV6-6 TRBD2 11 TGTGCCAGCAGCGGGGGGGCTGAGGGGGATTTT CASSGGAEGDF
few TRBJ1-2 TRBV5-4 . 14 TGTGCCAGCAGCTTCGGACACAGGAACTATGGCTACACCTTC CASSFGHRNYGYTF
many TRBJ2-7 TRBV6-6 . 13 TGTGCCAGCAGCCCCGCTAGCGTCTACGAGCAGTACTTC CASSPASVYEQYF
. TRBJ2-2 TRBV29-1 . 14 TGCAGCGTTGAGTGTATACTTAACACCGGGGAGCTGTTTTTT CSVECILNTGELFF